This TCR beta chain derives from a study of vaccination and CD4 T cells after COVID-19. Whole-study context: Convalescent patients gave post-COVID blood a median approximately 100 days post-diagnosis, range 35 to 161. Cultures serving as controls received a peptide pool (CEFX or HIV-1 Nef) or no peptide.

The treatment was: approximately 10-day PBMC culture with coronavirus spike peptide pools or control peptides (ViraFEST assay). Before TCRs were sequenced, ViraFEST expanded antigen-specific T cells with peptide pools. With regard to this clonotype: Its antigen is unknown.

Sequenced with the Oncomine TCR Beta short-read assay was DNA taken from cultured CD4+ T cells. TCRdb reprocessed the PCR reads via MiXCR and lists one record per CDR3 protein. The sample carries some 17,000 distinct CDR3 sequences, 45% to 50% recorded once. The source of this sequence is a human donor who received a COVID-19 vaccine. Sequenced material: CD4+ T cells from blood, cultured in vitro, taken before SARS-CoV-2 vaccination.

The CDR3 nucleotides are TGTGCCAGCAGCCGGTTAACCTTCTCGGCTAACTATGGCTACACCTTC. Amino acid sequence: CASSRLTFSANYGYTF. The V and J genes are TRBV5-8 and TRBJ1-2; D gene uncertain. Germline assignment: CDR1 SGHTS and CDR2 YDEGEE. The CDR3 loop spans 16 amino acids. Trimming stripped 4 bases from V and 0 bases from J, with 16 bases between.